A single sample gave rise to the 13 T cell receptor beta chains below, sequenced in a study of T-cell memory formation after mild COVID-19. Via MiXCR, TCRdb re-called the 5' RACE reads, giving one row per CDR3 protein. The sample lists about 82,000 distinct CDR3 sequences; about 13% were seen once. Sequencing was done on a sample of PBMCs or a T cell subset sorted from them (not recorded which). Source of these receptors: a man aged 18 to 30 who had mild COVID-19 (a few samples of this study predate the infection). Cell type and time point are not known.

This clonotype was observed a few times. The chain is built from TRBV7-6 and TRBJ2-7; TRBD2 might be the D (5 bases). The V gene lost 1 base and the J gene lost 2 bases, with 9 bases spanning the gap. The germline CDR1 and CDR2 sequences are SGHVS and FNYEAQ. There are 14 residues in the CDR3. Written as DNA, the CDR3 is TGTGCCAGCAGCTTAGGAGACGGGACCTACGAGCAGTACTTC. Amino acids: CASSLGDGTYEQYF. Variable domain in full (rest from reference TRBV7-6 and TRBJ2-7): GAGVSQSPRYKVTKRGQDVALRCDPISGHVSLYWYRQALGQGPEFLTYFNYEAQQDKSGLPNDRFSAERPEGSISTLTIQRTEQRDSAMYRCASSLGDGTYEQYFGPGTRLTVT.

The chain has TRBV28 and TRBJ2-3; D perhaps matches TRBD2 (6 bases). The CDR3 has 16 amino acids. Trimming pared 2 bases from V and 5 bases from J, leaving 17 bases between. Per the germline V gene, CDR1 is MDHEN and CDR2 is SYDVKM. CDR3 region: CASSLRGLRVGDTQYF. For the CDR3, the DNA is TGTGCCAGCAGTTTACGGGGGTTAAGGGTTGGAGATACGCAGTATTTT.

This clonotype appeared a few times. The gene calls are TRBV5-1 and TRBJ2-1, with D perhaps given as TRBD1 or TRBD2 (6 bases each). The CDR3 spans 13 residues. The germline V and J ends were trimmed by 2 bases and 7 bases, with 10 bases remaining between them. In germline, CDR1 is SGHRS, CDR2 YFSETQ. For the CDR3, the DNA is TGCGCCAGCAGCTTACAGGGAGGTAATGAGCAGTTCTTC. This translates into CASSLQGGNEQFF.

CDR3 in DNA: TGTGCCAGCAGCTTATCCCCGGGTTACACTGAAGCTTTCTTT. It translates to CASSLSPGYTEAFF. This chain links TRBV11-2 with TRBJ1-1; D uncertain. Germline V gives CDR1 SGHAT, CDR2 FQNNGV. The V end lost 2 bases, the J end lost 3 bases, and 10 bases lay between the germline ends. The CDR3 contains 14 residues.

This clonotype has only a few counts. In nucleotides, the CDR3 is TGTGCCAGCAGCTTAGAAACCGGGACAGTCTACAATGAGCAGTTCTTC. Amino acids: CASSLETGTVYNEQFF. J is TRBJ2-1 and V is TRBV7-9, with 7 bases that match TRBD1. CDR3 length equals 16 residues. CDR1 and CDR2 from the germline V gene are SEHNR and FQNEAQ (reference sequence). The J segment lost 3 bases and the V segment lost 1 base, leaving 6 bases of the junction unmatched.

This clonotype was detected only a few times. The chain has TRBV6-2 or TRBV6-3 and TRBJ2-4, with 9 bases identical to TRBD2. The germline gives CDR1 MNHEY, CDR2 SVGEGT. V lost 0 bases, J lost 8 bases, and 8 bases stayed unmatched. CDR3 length equals 16 residues. The CDR3 DNA reads TGTGCCAGCAGTTACTCAGTTGCTAGCGGGGAGGACATTCAGTACTTC. Protein: CASSYSVASGEDIQYF.

The chain joins TRBV5-1 to TRBJ2-1; TRBD2 matches at 9 bases. With V trimmed by 3 bases and J by 6 bases, 4 bases remained unmatched. The CDR3 sequence is 14 residues long. From germline, CDR1 is SGHRS and CDR2 YFSETQ. The CDR3 loop reads CASSWGGGANEQFF. In nucleotides, the CDR3 is TGCGCCAGCAGCTGGGGCGGGGGGGCCAATGAGCAGTTCTTC. The whole variable domain, remainder taken from reference TRBV5-1 and TRBJ2-1, is KAGVTQTPRYLIKTRGQQVTLSCSPISGHRSVSWYQQTPGQGLQFLFEYFSETQRNKGNFPGRFSGRQFSNSRSEMNVSTLELGDSALYLCASSWGGGANEQFFGPGTRLTVL.

At least ten counts were recorded for this clonotype. This chain joins TRBV6-1 and TRBJ2-7; 9 bases are shared with TRBD1. The CDR3 loop spans 13 amino acids. J lost 4 bases, V lost 6 bases, and 4 bases had no gene match. The germline V gene has CDR1 MNHNS and CDR2 SASEGT. This chain's CDR3 is CASRDRGAYEQYF. In DNA, the CDR3 is TGTGCCAGCAGGGACAGGGGAGCGTACGAGCAGTACTTC.

The rearrangement uses TRBV6-4 and TRBJ2-1, with 8 positions matching TRBD1. From germline, CDR1 is MRHNA and CDR2 SNTAGT. The CDR3 spans 14 residues. Trimming cost V 4 bases and J 2 bases; bases outside gene matches: 1. The CDR3 sequence: CASSAQGAYNEQFF. The CDR3 bases are TGTGCCAGCAGTGCACAGGGGGCCTACAATGAGCAGTTCTTC.

This clonotype has just a few counts. The chain links TRBV27 to TRBJ2-5, with 8 positions matching TRBD1. The J segment lost 1 base and the V segment lost 4 bases, leaving 5 bases of the junction unmatched. This CDR3 contains 15 residues. Germline V gene data show CDR1 as MNHEY and CDR2 as SMNVEV (reference sequence). The CDR3 coding sequence is TGTGCCAGCAGTTCCCTGGACAGGGTCCAAGAGACCCAGTACTTC. Its protein product is CASSSLDRVQETQYF.

The chain uses TRBV30 and TRBJ2-1, with 9 bases matching TRBD2. Germline lookup yields CDR1 GTSNPN and CDR2 SVGIG (reference sequence). V trimming: 4 bases; J trimming: 8 bases; junction bases outside the gene matches: 3. The CDR3 length is 12 residues. This CDR3 is CAWKGLAYEQFF. The CDR3 DNA reads as TGTGCCTGGAAGGGACTAGCATATGAGCAGTTCTTC.

V and J are TRBV7-3 and TRBJ2-5, with a weak D call TRBD2 (6 bases). The CDR3 totals 18 residues. The germline V gene has CDR1 SGHTA and CDR2 FQGTGA. Trimming shortened V by 1 base and J by 1 base, and 19 bases separated the two germline ends. The CDR3 sequence: CASSLRSRLRGGQETQYF. For the CDR3, the DNA is TGTGCCAGCAGCTTAAGATCCCGCCTAAGGGGAGGCCAAGAGACCCAGTACTTC. The full variable domain, completed using reference TRBV7-3 and TRBJ2-5, is GAGVSQTPSNKVTEKGKYVELRCDPISGHTALYWYRQSLGQGPEFLIYFQGTGAADDSGLPNDRFFAVRPEGSVSTLKIQRTERGDSAVYLCASSLRSRLRGGQETQYFGPGTRLLVL.

The CDR3: CASSLWASGRETQYF. The CDR3 DNA reads as TGTGCCAGCAGTTTATGGGCTAGCGGCAGGGAGACCCAGTACTTC. The V call is TRBV27, the J call TRBJ2-5, with 7 bases identical to TRBD2. V lost 1 base to trimming and J lost 5 bases; unmatched junction nucleotides: 7. CDR3 length: 15 amino acids. Germline lookup yields CDR1 MNHEY and CDR2 SMNVEV (reference sequence).